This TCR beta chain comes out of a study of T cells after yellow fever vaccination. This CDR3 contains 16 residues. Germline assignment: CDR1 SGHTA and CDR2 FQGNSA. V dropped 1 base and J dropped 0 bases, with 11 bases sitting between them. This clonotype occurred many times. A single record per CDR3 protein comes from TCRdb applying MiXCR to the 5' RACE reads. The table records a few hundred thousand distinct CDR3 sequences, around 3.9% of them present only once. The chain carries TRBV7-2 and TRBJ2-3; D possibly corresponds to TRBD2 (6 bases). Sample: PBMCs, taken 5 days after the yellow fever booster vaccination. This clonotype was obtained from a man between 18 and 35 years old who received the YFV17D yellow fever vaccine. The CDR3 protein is CASSLVAGLSTDTQYF. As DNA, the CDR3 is TGTGCCAGCAGCTTAGTGGCGGGGTTGAGCACAGATACGCAGTATTTT.